This T cell receptor beta chain is from a study of graft-versus-host responses after intestinal transplantation. Worth noting for this clone: The antigen is not known.

Some clones are missing from TCRdb's copy, which holds only in-frame ones; the method was immunoSEQ multiplex PCR. This table has more than 65,000 clones, around 93% appearing once. Source: unstimulated CD8+ T cells sorted from spleen or lymph node cells, taken before transplant. The sequence derives from a human donor who was the organ donor for an intestinal transplant.

Here the CDR3 reads CASSSTSASGPNTQYF. CDR3 bases: TGTGCCAGCAGCTCAACCTCTGCTAGCGGACCAAATACGCAGTATTTT. The rearrangement links TRBV9 to TRBJ2-3; 7 nucleotides line up with TRBD2. Germline assignment: CDR1 SGDLS and CDR2 YYNGEE. The CDR3 covers 16 residues. V dropped 4 bases and J dropped 7; count of bases not matched to a gene: 15.